This TCR beta chain was sequenced for a study of MAIT cells during Salmonella Paratyphi A infection (dated by TCRdb to 2015 to 2018). About the investigation overall: Adult volunteers aged 18 to 60 swallowed one dose of 1-5x10^3 CFU of S. Paratyphi A strain NVGH308. Ciprofloxacin 500 mg twice daily for 14 days, starting at diagnosis, was given to diagnosed volunteers.

Study-wide findings and limitations: Although the availability of volunteer samples limited sample sizes, the sizes were judged adequate for detecting differences between groups. Compared with healthy controls, diagnosed volunteers had more expansion or contraction among the top five MAIT clonotypes (around 0.52 versus 0.13), a finding that suggests the repertoire is reshaped by infection. The space taken up by over-represented MAIT clonotypes dropped significantly from baseline to mid-infection (approximately 0.16 to 0.094), while post-infection showed no significant difference. MAIT TRBV usage was oligoclonal with a preference for TRBV20 and TRBV6, and infection appeared not to change this usage.

The germline V gene yields MNHEY for CDR1 and SVGEGT for CDR2. From the cysteine up to the phenylalanine, the CDR3 has a length of 14 residues. CDR3 DNA only is kept here, 42 bases in frame from base 1. Relative to germline, V is 7 bases shorter and J is 0 bases shorter, with 11 bases between their ends. Ten or more counts support this clonotype. The specificity of this receptor is unknown. One base away there is no much larger clone; base qualities are not given. The library was produced with 5' RACE. TCRbeta was amplified by two rounds of PCR with Phusion High-Fidelity polymerase, and sample-specific barcodes were added in the primers. TCRbeta libraries were generated by template-switch cDNA synthesis with SMARTScribe reverse transcriptase and a TRBC-specific primer. After barcoding, samples were pooled and then prepared using the NEBNext Ultra DNA Library Prep Kit for Illumina. Sequencing of libraries was performed on an Illumina MiSeq with the MiSeq reagent kit v2, 300 cycles. The study's own analysis went as follows. Jemultiplexer was used to demultiplex reads by barcode, and MiTCR with default parameters handled the alignment. Non-functional sequences were filtered out with VDJtools, and clonotypes were defined by amino acid sequence, with frequencies based on assigned sequence reads. The clonal space homeostasis analysis grouped clonotypes by frequency into over-represented (0.05-1), large, medium and small bins. Clones were called with MiXCR by TCRdb after fastp trimmed the public reads at Q25, and only in-frame beta chains were retained. For every CDR3 protein sequence, its rows merge into one entry that carries the most common genes and DNA. Here the V and J calls rest on TCRdb's processing, not on the authors' analysis. Across this sample there are just over 1,400 distinct CDR3 sequences, with approximately 50% seen only once. The ten largest clones capture over 35% of the sample.

Read against the paper, the sample's time point label means: before S. Paratyphi A challenge (baseline). MAIT cells, defined as Valpha7.2+ CD161+ T cells, were identified and sorted by flow cytometry. Over time, circulating MAIT cell TCRbeta repertoires were profiled in over five volunteers who came down with enteric fever following controlled oral challenge with live Salmonella Paratyphi A. MAIT cell samples were contributed by each diagnosed volunteer at pre-infection, mid-infection and post-infection timepoints. Enteric fever was diagnosed as Paratyphi A bacteremia and/or persistent fever above 38 °C lasting more than 12 hours. Diagnosis of infection in challenged volunteers occurred between day 4 and day 7 after challenge. For RNA extraction, between about 4,500 and 10,000 MAIT cells from each sample were sorted straight into RNAqueous-Micro lysis buffer. Lymphoprep gradient centrifugation was used to isolate peripheral blood mononuclear cells from blood samples and leukocyte cones. Sorting was done on either a BD FACSAria Fusion or a BD FACSAria III sorter.

This receptor chain uses TRBV6-2 or TRBV6-3 and TRBJ2-3; no D segment can be confidently identified. The material sequenced was MAIT cells from blood, taken at the first sampling point of the challenge study. This clonotype was obtained from a person aged 18 to 75 who was deliberately infected with Salmonella Paratyphi A in a paratyphoid fever challenge study. The CDR3 corresponds to CASTRSGSTDTQYF. The bases read TGTGCCAGCACCCGCAGTGGGAGCACAGATACGCAGTATTTT.